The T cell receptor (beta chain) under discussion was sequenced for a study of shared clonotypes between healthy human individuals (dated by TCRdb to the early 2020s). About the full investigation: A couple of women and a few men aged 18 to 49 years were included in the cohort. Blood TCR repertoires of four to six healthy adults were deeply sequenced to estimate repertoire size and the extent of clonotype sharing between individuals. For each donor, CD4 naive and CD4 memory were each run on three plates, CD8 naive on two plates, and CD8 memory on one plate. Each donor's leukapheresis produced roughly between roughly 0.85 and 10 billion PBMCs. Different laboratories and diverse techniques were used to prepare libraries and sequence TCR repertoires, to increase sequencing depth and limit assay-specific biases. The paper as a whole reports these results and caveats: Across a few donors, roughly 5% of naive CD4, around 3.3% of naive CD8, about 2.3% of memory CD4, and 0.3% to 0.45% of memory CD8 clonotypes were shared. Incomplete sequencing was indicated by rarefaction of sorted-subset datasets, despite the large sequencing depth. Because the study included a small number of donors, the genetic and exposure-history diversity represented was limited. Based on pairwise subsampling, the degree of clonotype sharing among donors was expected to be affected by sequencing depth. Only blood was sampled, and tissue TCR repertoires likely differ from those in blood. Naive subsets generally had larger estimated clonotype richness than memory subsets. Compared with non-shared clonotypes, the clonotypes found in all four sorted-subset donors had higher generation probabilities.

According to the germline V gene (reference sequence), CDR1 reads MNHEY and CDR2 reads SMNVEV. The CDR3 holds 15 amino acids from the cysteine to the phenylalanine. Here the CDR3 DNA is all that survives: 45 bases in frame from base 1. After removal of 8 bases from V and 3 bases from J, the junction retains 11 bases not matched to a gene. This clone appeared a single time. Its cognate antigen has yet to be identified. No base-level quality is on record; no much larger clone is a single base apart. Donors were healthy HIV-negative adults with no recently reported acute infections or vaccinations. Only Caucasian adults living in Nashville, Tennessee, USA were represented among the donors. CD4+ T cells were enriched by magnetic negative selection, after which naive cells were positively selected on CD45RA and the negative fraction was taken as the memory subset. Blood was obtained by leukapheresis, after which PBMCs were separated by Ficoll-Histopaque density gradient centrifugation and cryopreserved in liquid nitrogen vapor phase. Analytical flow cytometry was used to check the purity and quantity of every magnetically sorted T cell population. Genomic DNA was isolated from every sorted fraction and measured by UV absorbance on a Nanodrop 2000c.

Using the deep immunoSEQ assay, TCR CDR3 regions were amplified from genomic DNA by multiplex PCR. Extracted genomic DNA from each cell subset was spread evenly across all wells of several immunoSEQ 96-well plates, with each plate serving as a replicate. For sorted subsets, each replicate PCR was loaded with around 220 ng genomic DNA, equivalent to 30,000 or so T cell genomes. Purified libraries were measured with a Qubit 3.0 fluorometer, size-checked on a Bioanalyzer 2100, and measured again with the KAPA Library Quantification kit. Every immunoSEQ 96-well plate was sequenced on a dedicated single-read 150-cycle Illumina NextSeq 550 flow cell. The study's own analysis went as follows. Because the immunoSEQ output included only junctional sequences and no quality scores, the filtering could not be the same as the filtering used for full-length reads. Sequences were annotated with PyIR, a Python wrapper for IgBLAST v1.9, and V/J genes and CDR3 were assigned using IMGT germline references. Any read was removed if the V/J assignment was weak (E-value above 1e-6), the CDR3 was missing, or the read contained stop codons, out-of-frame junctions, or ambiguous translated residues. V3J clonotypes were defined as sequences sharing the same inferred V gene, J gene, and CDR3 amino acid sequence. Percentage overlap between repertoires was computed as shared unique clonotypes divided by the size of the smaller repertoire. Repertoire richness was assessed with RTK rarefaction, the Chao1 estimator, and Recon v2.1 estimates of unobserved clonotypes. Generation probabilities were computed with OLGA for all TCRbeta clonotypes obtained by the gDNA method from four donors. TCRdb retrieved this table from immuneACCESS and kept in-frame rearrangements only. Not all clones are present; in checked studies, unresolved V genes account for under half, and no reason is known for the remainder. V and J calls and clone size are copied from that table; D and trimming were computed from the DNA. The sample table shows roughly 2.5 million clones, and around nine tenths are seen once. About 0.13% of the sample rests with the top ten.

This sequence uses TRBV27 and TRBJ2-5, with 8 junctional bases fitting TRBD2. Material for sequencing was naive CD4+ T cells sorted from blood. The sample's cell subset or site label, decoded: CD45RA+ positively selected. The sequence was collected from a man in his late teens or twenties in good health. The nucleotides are TGTGCCAGCGCCGCCCCGAATAGCGGGAAAGAGACCCAGTACTTC. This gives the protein CASAAPNSGKETQYF.